This TCR beta chain stems from a study of blood T cell repertoires in COVID-19. Germline assignment: CDR1 MNHEY and CDR2 SMNVEV (reference sequence). V was clipped by 2 bases and J by 3 bases; unmatched bases: 9. This CDR3 is 16 amino acids long. Repertoires were generated with immunoSEQ multiplex PCR, while TCRdb's copy carries only in-frame clones and drops some. The data show about 240,000 clones, approximately 90% seen once. The sequencing input was PBMCs or T cells enriched from blood (not recorded which). The TCR was taken from a woman in her 30s who had recovered from COVID-19. This chain uses TRBV27 with TRBJ2-7; 8 nucleotides align to TRBD2. The CDR3 sequence: CASSLRSVAGRYEQYF. CDR3 DNA sequence: TGTGCCAGCAGTTTAAGGTCGGTAGCGGGACGCTACGAGCAGTACTTC.